These 13 T cell receptor beta chains were all obtained from the same sample, sequenced in a study of CD8+CD57+ T cells in acquired aplastic anemia. Genomic DNA provided the template from which TCR beta VDJ and CDR3 profiles were obtained. TCRdb re-called the reads through MiXCR, storing one row per CDR3 protein. Among 100,000 to 150,000 distinct CDR3 sequences listed, about 40% were seen once. In patients chosen for sequencing, flow cytometry had shown CD8+CD57+ cell expansion. Sample: sorted CD4+, CD8+, or CD8+CD57+ T cells (not recorded which) from PBMCs. The source is a human donor with aplastic anemia.

At least ten counts were recorded for this clonotype. This chain joins TRBV19 and TRBJ1-1; D call uncertain. In germline, CDR1 is LNHDA, CDR2 SQIVND (reference sequence). The CDR3 contains 16 residues. V gave up 7 bases and J gave up 2 bases, with 20 bases separating them. In nucleotides, the CDR3 is TGTGCCAGTAAATCGGCCCGTTTTGGATCAAACACTGAAGCTTTCTTT. As protein: CASKSARFGSNTEAFF.

This clonotype appeared a single time. This may be a read error, as it is one base from a much larger clone. The chain couples TRBV12-3 or TRBV12-4 to TRBJ1-1; D is ambiguous. The CDR3 contains 14 residues. CDR3 protein: CASGLSGMNTEAFF. CDR3 bases: TGTGCCAGCGGTTTATCGGGCATGAACACTGAAGCTTTCTTT.

This clonotype appeared many times. In nucleotides, the CDR3 is TGTGCCAGCAGCTCCGGCACGGGCGGGGGCCAAGAGACCCAGTACTTC. Protein sequence: CASSSGTGGGQETQYF. This rearrangement joins TRBV11-3 to TRBJ2-5; 7 positions agree with TRBD2. Germline CDR1 SGHNT, CDR2 YENEEA. The length of the CDR3 is 16 residues. J was trimmed by 1 base and V by 4 bases; bases with no gene match: 9.

This clonotype was detected many times. The chain has TRBV3-1 and TRBJ1-2; 12 nucleotides line up with TRBD1. Per germline, CDR1 LGHDT and CDR2 YNNKEL (reference sequence). V trimming: 4 bases; J trimming: 7 bases; junction bases outside the gene matches: 7. The CDR3 consists of 15 residues. In nucleotides, the CDR3 is TGTGCCAGCAGCCCGCAGGGACAGGGGGCAATTGGCTACACCTTC. It encodes CASSPQGQGAIGYTF.

Written as DNA, the CDR3 is TGTGCCAGCAGGGACAGGGCCTCCACAGATACGCAGTATTTT. Its translation is CASRDRASTDTQYF. The J gene is TRBJ2-3, the V gene TRBV6-1, with TRBD1 matching over 8 bases. This CDR3 spans 14 amino acids. From germline, CDR1 is MNHNS and CDR2 SASEGT. V was pared by 6 bases and J by 2 bases, with 4 bases of the junction left unmatched.

This clonotype was counted many times. DNA of the CDR3: TGCAGTGTTTTTCCCTCCTACGAGCAGTACTTC. Translated, it gives CSVFPSYEQYF. This sequence joins TRBV20-1 and TRBJ2-7; unclear D gene. Germline loops: CDR1 DFQATT, CDR2 SNEGSKA (reference sequence). The CDR3 is made up of 11 amino acids. V dropped 7 bases and J dropped 0 bases, with 7 bases sitting between them.

The J gene is TRBJ1-4, the V gene TRBV20-1; the D is unclear. V lost 0 bases and J lost 6, with 14 bases in between. The germline V gene has CDR1 DFQATT and CDR2 SNEGSKA (reference sequence). The CDR3 is made up of 15 amino acids. The CDR3 here is CSAREGYGVDEKLFF. Written as DNA, the CDR3 is TGCAGTGCTAGAGAGGGGTACGGGGTTGATGAAAAACTGTTTTTT.

Only a few counts were recorded for this clonotype. The CDR3 carries no conserved terminal phenylalanine or tryptophan, so it likely arises from a read error. The V gene is TRBV12-3 or TRBV12-4, the J gene TRBJ1-3; maybe TRBD1 (6 bases). The CDR3 extends over 16 amino acids. Deletions cut 4 bases from V and 8 bases from J, with 21 bases between. The CDR3 DNA reads TGTGCCAGCAGTTCACTAACAGGGCTTTCTAGGGACACCATATATTTG. Protein: CASSSLTGLSRDTIYL.

Many counts were recorded for this clonotype. The chain links TRBV24-1 to TRBJ2-3, with unresolved D. The germline V gene encodes CDR1 KGHDR and CDR2 SFDVKD. Trimming took off 4 bases at V and 3 bases at J, with 13 bases between the two ends. The CDR3 contains 15 residues. The CDR3, as DNA: TGTGCCACCAGTGACCTAAATGAACTGACAGATACGCAGTATTTT. Translated: CATSDLNELTDTQYF.

This clonotype has more than one count but fewer than ten. A much larger clone differs by one base, so this may be a read error. The chain recombines TRBV9 with TRBJ2-6; a possible D gene is TRBD2 (5 bases). CDR1 SGDLS and CDR2 YYNGEE come from the germline V gene. This CDR3 contains 17 residues. V lost 4 bases, J lost 1 base, and 15 bases lay in between. DNA of the CDR3: TGTGCCAGCAGCCTAGGAGGCCCTCGGTCTGGGGCCAACGTCCTGACTTTC. Translated, it gives CASSLGGPRSGANVLTF. The complete variable domain, with remaining parts taken from reference TRBV9 and TRBJ2-6, reads DSGVTQTPKHLITATGQRVTLRCSPRSGDLSVYWYQQSLDQGLQFLIQYYNGEERAKGNILERFSAQQFPDLHSELNLSSLELGDSALYFCASSLGGPRSGANVLTFGAGSRLTVL.

This clonotype was found many times. The CDR3 is CASSSGQFSPGNQPQHF. The CDR3 DNA reads as TGTGCCAGTAGTTCGGGACAGTTCTCCCCCGGCAATCAGCCCCAGCATTTT. The chain links TRBV19 to TRBJ1-5; 7 bases align to TRBD1. J lost 2 bases, V lost 5 bases, and 12 bases had no gene match. This CDR3 region has 17 residues. Looked up from germline, CDR1 is LNHDA and CDR2 is SQIVND (reference sequence).

This clonotype was counted at least ten times. The V call is TRBV24-1, the J call TRBJ1-6; D is ambiguous. Germline-derived CDR1 and CDR2 are KGHDR and SFDVKD. The germline V and J ends were trimmed by 7 bases and 7 bases, with 13 bases remaining between them. This CDR3 is 14 amino acids long. The CDR3 region is CATSFHSNNSPLHF. The CDR3 DNA sequence: TGTGCCACCAGCTTTCATTCTAACAATTCACCCCTCCACTTT.

In this sample, this clonotype turned up a few times. One end of the junction varies from germline; a read error may be responsible. This rearrangement joins TRBV18 to TRBJ1-2; tentative D call: TRBD1 (5 bases). The CDR3 runs to 14 residues. From germline, CDR1 is KGHSH and CDR2 LQKENI. CDR3 amino acids: CASSPAREHYGCTF. The CDR3, as DNA: TGTGCCAGCTCACCTGCCAGGGAACACTATGGCTGCACCTTC.